The rows below give T cell receptor beta chains drawn from one sample of a study of blood T cells in healthy people across ages. MiXCR, run by TCRdb on the 5' RACE reads, gives a single entry per CDR3 protein. The data show about 1.6 million distinct CDR3 sequences, with about 31% seen just once and approximately 11% held by the top ten. Sequenced material: blood. These receptors all come from a woman between 25 and 40 years old in good health. The CDR3 runs from the conserved cysteine through the conserved F or W. D genes are given only for firm matches. Clone size is given for some rows only: seen once, a few or many times, or a class if the clone is expanded.

size: few; V: TRBV20-1; J: TRBJ2-1; D: -; CDR3: CSASTGTYNEQFF; DNA: TGCAGTGCTAGTACAGGGACGTACAATGAGCAGTTCTTC
size: -; V: TRBV11-2; J: TRBJ2-1; D: TRBD1; CDR3: CASSSYRGVKNEQFF; DNA: TGTGCCAGCAGCTCCTACAGGGGGGTAAAGAATGAGCAGTTCTTC
size: -; V: TRBV27; J: TRBJ2-3; D: -; CDR3: CASSPKHPSRRTGTVTDTQYF; DNA: TGTGCCAGCAGTCCAAAACATCCTTCCCGACGTACGGGGACGGTGACAGATACGCAGTATTTT
size: few; V: TRBV21-1; J: TRBJ2-5; D: -; CDR3: CASSKQNLQETQYF; DNA: TGTGCCAGCAGCAAACAAAACTTACAAGAGACCCAGTACTTC
size: -; V: TRBV5-1; J: TRBJ2-7; D: TRBD2; CDR3: CASSRTSTSGGAYEQYF; DNA: TGCGCCAGCAGCCGCACCTCGACTAGCGGGGGCGCCTACGAGCAGTACTTC
size: -; V: TRBV4-2; J: TRBJ2-7; D: TRBD2; CDR3: CASSQGGTIQDEQYF; DNA: TGTGCCAGCAGCCAGGGAGGGACTATACAAGACGAGCAGTACTTC
size: many; V: TRBV20-1; J: TRBJ2-7; D: TRBD1; CDR3: CSARSQGAQTYEQYF; DNA: TGCAGTGCTAGATCACAGGGGGCGCAGACCTACGAGCAGTACTTC
size: few; V: TRBV4-2; J: TRBJ2-1; D: TRBD2; CDR3: CASSPSGLAGGERNEQFF; DNA: TGTGCCAGCAGCCCCAGTGGGCTAGCGGGGGGGGAACGCAATGAGCAGTTCTTC
size: -; V: TRBV5-1; J: TRBJ2-1; D: -; CDR3: CASSKTSYEQFF; DNA: TGCGCCAGCAGCAAAACGAGCTATGAGCAGTTCTTC
size: once; V: TRBV11-2; J: TRBJ1-4; D: -; CDR3: CASSRTRLGEKLFF; DNA: TGTGCCAGCAGTAGGACTCGGCTCGGGGAAAAACTGTTTTTT
size: once; V: TRBV19; J: TRBJ1-5; D: -; CDR3: CASSPPMGDSNQPQHF; DNA: TGTGCCAGTAGCCCCCCGATGGGGGACAGCAATCAGCCCCAGCATTTT
size: -; V: TRBV20-1; J: TRBJ2-1; D: TRBD2; CDR3: CSARAGAGGRNEQFF; DNA: TGCAGTGCTAGAGCCGGAGCGGGGGGGCGTAATGAGCAGTTCTTC
size: -; V: TRBV11-1; J: TRBJ2-3; D: -; CDR3: CASSPGYSADTQYF; DNA: TGTGCCAGCAGCCCAGGATATAGCGCAGATACGCAGTATTTT
size: -; V: TRBV28; J: TRBJ2-7; D: -; CDR3: CASSFPAGTGDEQYF; DNA: TGTGCCAGCAGTTTTCCCGCCGGGACGGGGGACGAGCAGTACTTC
size: few; V: TRBV7-9; J: TRBJ2-7; D: -; CDR3: CASSASESSYEQYF; DNA: TGTGCCAGCAGCGCTAGCGAGAGCTCCTACGAGCAGTACTTC
size: many; V: TRBV20-1; J: TRBJ1-5; D: -; CDR3: CSALAVGNQPQHF; DNA: TGCAGTGCTCTTGCGGTAGGGAATCAGCCCCAGCATTTT
size: -; V: TRBV24-1; J: TRBJ1-1; D: -; CDR3: CATSEGLSYTEAFF; DNA: TGTGCCACCAGTGAAGGGCTATCGTACACTGAAGCTTTCTTT
size: few; V: TRBV20-1; J: TRBJ1-2; D: -; CDR3: CSARAEPYGYTF; DNA: TGCAGTGCTAGAGCTGAACCCTATGGCTACACCTTC
size: -; V: TRBV27; J: TRBJ2-7; D: TRBD2; CDR3: CASSPRREAYEQYF; DNA: TGTGCCAGCTCGCCGAGGCGGGAGGCCTACGAGCAGTACTTC
size: many; V: TRBV6-1; J: TRBJ2-7; D: -; CDR3: CASSDHRAYEQYF; DNA: TGTGCCAGCAGTGACCACAGAGCCTACGAGCAGTACTTC
size: few; V: TRBV27; J: TRBJ2-7; D: -; CDR3: CASSPQGKYNEQYF; DNA: TGTGCCAGCAGTCCGCAGGGAAAGTACAACGAGCAGTACTTC
size: -; V: TRBV21-1; J: TRBJ2-1; D: -; CDR3: CASTCYNEQFF; DNA: TGTGCCAGCACCTGCTACAATGAGCAGTTCTTC
size: -; V: TRBV27; J: TRBJ1-2; D: TRBD1; CDR3: CASSPRGVYGYTF; DNA: TGTGCCAGCAGCCCCAGGGGGGTCTATGGCTACACCTTC
size: few; V: TRBV5-5; J: TRBJ2-3; D: TRBD2; CDR3: CASSLSMPWGTSGASGDTQYF; DNA: TGTGCCAGCAGCTTGTCTATGCCGTGGGGGACTAGCGGGGCCTCCGGGGATACGCAGTATTTT
size: many; V: TRBV6-2/TRBV6-3; J: TRBJ2-3; D: TRBD2; CDR3: CASSSGLARTDTQYF; DNA: TGTGCCAGCAGCTCGGGACTAGCGCGCACAGATACGCAGTATTTT
size: -; V: TRBV6-1; J: TRBJ2-7; D: -; CDR3: CASSEEVRAHEQYF; DNA: TGTGCCAGCAGTGAAGAGGTCAGGGCCCACGAGCAGTACTTC
size: few; V: TRBV15; J: TRBJ2-3; D: -; CDR3: CATRGGTDTQYF; DNA: TGTGCCACCAGGGGCGGCACAGATACGCAGTATTTT
size: many; V: TRBV2; J: TRBJ2-1; D: -; CDR3: CASSGGTYNEQFF; DNA: TGTGCCAGCAGTGGGGGAACCTACAATGAGCAGTTCTTC
size: many; V: TRBV20-1; J: TRBJ2-5; D: TRBD2; CDR3: CSWRASGYQETQYF; DNA: TGCAGTTGGAGGGCTAGCGGGTACCAAGAGACCCAGTACTTC
size: few; V: TRBV7-6; J: TRBJ2-1; D: TRBD1; CDR3: CASSIGPDRGQFF; DNA: TGTGCCAGCAGCATAGGACCCGACAGGGGACAGTTCTTC
size: few; V: TRBV27; J: TRBJ2-1; D: TRBD2; CDR3: CASSPGTSGHYNEQFF; DNA: TGCGCCAGCAGTCCCGGGACTAGCGGGCACTACAATGAGCAGTTCTTC
size: -; V: TRBV5-1; J: TRBJ2-1; D: TRBD2; CDR3: CASSQTSGGQYSYNEQFF; DNA: TGCGCCAGCAGCCAGACTAGCGGGGGGCAATACTCCTACAATGAGCAGTTCTTC
size: -; V: TRBV5-1; J: TRBJ1-1; D: TRBD1; CDR3: CASSEPGQGYTEAFF; DNA: TGCGCCAGCAGCGAACCGGGACAGGGGTACACTGAAGCTTTCTTT
size: -; V: TRBV30; J: TRBJ2-3; D: -; CDR3: CALLGSFSTDTQYF; DNA: TGTGCCCTCCTGGGGTCGTTTAGCACAGATACGCAGTATTTT
size: -; V: TRBV4-2; J: TRBJ1-5; D: TRBD1; CDR3: CVSSQGTGNNQPQHF; DNA: TGTGTCAGCAGCCAAGGGACAGGGAACAATCAGCCCCAGCATTTT
size: few; V: TRBV7-9; J: TRBJ2-1; D: -; CDR3: CASSLALGGFF; DNA: TGTGCCAGCAGCTTAGCTCTAGGGGGGTTCTTC
size: -; V: TRBV6-6; J: TRBJ2-1; D: TRBD1; CDR3: CASSRLKTGGYNEQFF; DNA: TGTGCCAGCAGTCGACTAAAGACAGGGGGCTACAATGAGCAGTTCTTC
size: -; V: TRBV20-1; J: TRBJ1-5; D: -; CDR3: CSAHRQKSNQPQHF; DNA: TGCAGTGCTCACCGACAGAAAAGCAATCAGCCCCAGCATTTT
size: few; V: TRBV6-2/TRBV6-3; J: TRBJ1-1; D: -; CDR3: CASNPGRTEAFF; DNA: TGTGCCAGCAACCCAGGGAGGACTGAAGCTTTCTTT
size: -; V: TRBV20-1; J: TRBJ1-4; D: -; CDR3: CSATTQGKLFF; DNA: TGCAGTGCTACAACCCAAGGAAAACTGTTTTTT
size: -; V: TRBV2; J: TRBJ1-5; D: -; CDR3: CASSSHGPDQPQHF; DNA: TGTGCCAGCAGCTCCCACGGGCCCGATCAGCCCCAGCATTTT
size: -; V: TRBV11-2; J: TRBJ2-7; D: TRBD2; CDR3: CASSGDYLYEQYF; DNA: TGTGCCAGCAGCGGGGACTACCTATACGAGCAGTACTTC
size: once; V: TRBV28; J: TRBJ2-5; D: TRBD2; CDR3: CASSLASSGRHQETQYF; DNA: TGTGCCAGCAGTTTAGCGTCTAGCGGGAGGCACCAAGAGACCCAGTACTTC